This T cell receptor (delta chain) was sequenced for a study of Vδ1+ human thymocytes. This clone occurred a few times. The antigen is unknown. The CDR3 contains 19 residues. The germline V and J ends were trimmed by 1 base and 0 bases, with 21 bases remaining between them. Per germline, CDR1 TSWWSYY and CDR2 QGS. Study conclusions and caveats: Unlike peripheral blood Vdelta1+ controls, thymic delta-chain sequences included 15% to 20% Vdelta2 and few Vdelta3. Highly polyclonal TRG and TRD repertoires with Gaussian CDR3 length distributions appeared in thymus. Unexpected Vdelta2 sequences could cause misinterpretation of bulk repertoire data.

RNA was extracted from the cells and then reverse transcribed. Multiplex PCR used pooled V-gene forward primers and a constant-region reverse primer to amplify CDR3s. TCRdb used CATT to re-call clones from the multiplex PCR reads. The profile covers about 55,000 delta-chain clones, with around a sixth appearing a single time and 0.5% taken by the ten largest. This rearrangement joins TRDV1 to TRDJ1, with D possibly TRDD3 on 6 matching bases. Sequencing used Vdelta1+ gamma-delta thymocytes from the thymus. Subset: FACS-sorted CD3+ TCRalphabeta- TCRVdelta1+ TCRVdelta2- thymocytes. The TCR comes from a boy in the first two years of life who had congenital heart surgery. The CDR3 region is CALGERTYVLGLYTDKLIF. The CDR3 bases are TGTGCTCTTGGGGAACGGACCTACGTACTGGGCTTGTACACCGATAAACTCATCTTT.